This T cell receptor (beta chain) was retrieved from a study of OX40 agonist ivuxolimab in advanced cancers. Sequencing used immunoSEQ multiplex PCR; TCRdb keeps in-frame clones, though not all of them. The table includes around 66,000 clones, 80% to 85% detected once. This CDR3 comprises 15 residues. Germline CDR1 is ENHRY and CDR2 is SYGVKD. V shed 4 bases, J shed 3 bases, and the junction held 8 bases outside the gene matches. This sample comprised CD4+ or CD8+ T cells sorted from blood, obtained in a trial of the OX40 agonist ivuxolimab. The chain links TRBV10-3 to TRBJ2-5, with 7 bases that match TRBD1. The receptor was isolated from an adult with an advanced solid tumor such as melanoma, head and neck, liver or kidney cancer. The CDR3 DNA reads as TGTGCCATCAGTGCCAAGGGGGCTCCGGAAGAGACCCAGTACTTC. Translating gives CAISAKGAPEETQYF.